A single sample is the source of the 30 T cell receptor beta chains below, sequenced in a study of OX40 agonist ivuxolimab in advanced cancers. Sequenced by immunoSEQ multiplex PCR; TCRdb stores in-frame clones only, minus some. The table lists under 80,000 clones, 89% of them singletons. The sequenced sample was CD4+ or CD8+ T cells sorted from blood, obtained in a trial of the OX40 agonist ivuxolimab. The receptors were sampled from an adult with an advanced solid tumor such as melanoma, head and neck, liver or kidney cancer.

This chain connects TRBV6-1 to TRBJ2-7; 7 nucleotides line up with TRBD1. The CDR3 sequence is 17 residues long. The V segment lost 0 bases and the J segment 0 bases; nucleotides outside the gene matches: 8. Germline lookup yields CDR1 MNHNS and CDR2 SASEGT. CDR3 sequence (DNA): TGTGCCAGCAGTGAAGCTGAAGGGACAGAATCCTCCTACGAGCAGTACTTC. This translates into CASSEAEGTESSYEQYF.

This chain links TRBV7-8 with TRBJ2-2; 7 bases line up with TRBD2. The V gene end was trimmed by 2 bases and the J gene end by 0 bases; junction bases not matched to a gene: 3. The germline CDR1 and CDR2 sequences are SGHVS and FQNEAQ. The CDR3 runs 16 residues. CDR3 coding DNA: TGTGCCAGCAGCTTAAGTCTAGCGGCGAACACCGGGGAGCTGTTTTTT. This gives the protein CASSLSLAANTGELFF. Full variable domain (missing parts from reference TRBV7-8 and TRBJ2-2): GAGVSQSPRYKVAKRGQDVALRCDPISGHVSLFWYQQALGQGPEFLTYFQNEAQLDKSGLPSDRFFAERPEGSVSTLKIQRTQQEDSAVYLCASSLSLAANTGELFFGEGSRLTVL.

The rearrangement uses TRBV28 and TRBJ2-1; D gene unclear. CDR1 and CDR2 (germline): MDHEN, SYDVKM. V lost 4 bases, J lost 0 bases, and 10 bases lay in between. The CDR3 has 15 residues. In nucleotides, the CDR3 is TGTGCCAGCAGTTCGGACGGAAGCTCCTACAATGAGCAGTTCTTC. Its protein is CASSSDGSSYNEQFF.

As regards this clone: This same CDR3 is encoded by further DNA sequences in the sample. This sequence joins TRBV7-9 and TRBJ1-1, with unresolved D. Trimming shortened V by 4 bases and J by 2 bases, and 14 bases separated the two germline ends. CDR1 is SEHNR, CDR2 FQNEAQ, per germline (reference sequence). The CDR3 extends over 15 amino acids. The CDR3 DNA reads as TGTGCCAGCAGCTCCCCCGGCAAAGACAACACTGAAGCTTTCTTT. It is translated as CASSSPGKDNTEAFF.

The V and J genes are TRBV9 and TRBJ1-2; D perhaps matches TRBD1 (5 bases). Germline CDR1 is SGDLS and CDR2 is YYNGEE. This CDR3 is 16 amino acids long. Trimming took 1 base from V and 3 from J, leaving 16 bases between them. The CDR3 bases are TGTGCCAGCAGCGTATCGAAGACCGGGACGGACTATGGCTACACCTTC. Translation gives CASSVSKTGTDYGYTF.

This clone has just one count. V usage is TRBV7-9 and J usage is TRBJ1-1, with 10 bases fitting TRBD1. J lost 8 bases, V lost 1 base, and 10 bases had no gene match. Looked up from germline, CDR1 is SEHNR and CDR2 is FQNEAQ (reference sequence). There are 16 residues in the CDR3. CDR3 region: CASSLDSWDRGLEAFF. The CDR3 bases are TGTGCCAGCAGCTTAGATAGTTGGGACAGGGGCCTCGAAGCTTTCTTT.

The chain uses TRBV7-2 and TRBJ2-1; TRBD1 matches 7 bases. CDR3 length: 13 amino acids. Trimming removed 5 bases from V and 6 bases from J; junction bases left unmatched: 4. Germline-derived CDR1 and CDR2 are SGHTA and FQGNSA. The CDR3 nucleotides read TGTGCCAGCAGCAATACAGGGGTCAATGAGCAGTTCTTC. As protein: CASSNTGVNEQFF.

The gene calls are TRBV28 and TRBJ2-7, with 10 nucleotides matching TRBD2. The CDR3 spans 14 residues. V lost 4 bases and J lost 4; bases outside the gene matches: 4. The V gene's germline CDR1 is MDHEN and CDR2 SYDVKM. The chain's CDR3 is CASSSEAGGYEQYF. The CDR3 DNA reads as TGTGCCAGCAGTTCCGAAGCGGGAGGGTACGAGCAGTACTTC.

The CDR3 DNA reads TGTGCCAGCAGCTTAGTTGCCAGGACTAGCGGGAGCGTCAATGAGCAGTTCTTC. This gives the protein CASSLVARTSGSVNEQFF. The V gene is TRBV11-3, the J gene TRBJ2-1, with TRBD2 identical over 13 bases. This CDR3 has 18 amino acids. CDR1 and CDR2 (germline): SGHNT, YENEEA. With V trimmed by 1 base and J by 6 bases, 9 bases remained unmatched.

The rearrangement links TRBV27 to TRBJ1-4, with D maybe TRBD1 (6 bases). V lost 3 bases to trimming and J lost 7 bases, with 12 bases between them. The V gene's germline CDR1 is MNHEY and CDR2 SMNVEV (reference sequence). CDR3 length: 14 amino acids. The DNA for the CDR3 is TGTGCCAGCAGTTTTGGGGGGCCGGGTGAAAAACTGTTTTTT. This encodes CASSFGGPGEKLFF.

The rearrangement uses TRBV6-6 and TRBJ2-2; unclear D gene. V gave up 6 bases and J gave up 6 bases, with 8 bases separating them. Germline CDR1 is MNHNY and CDR2 is SVGAGI (reference sequence). CDR3 length equals 12 residues. CDR3: CASSPDPGELFF. For the CDR3, the DNA is TGTGCCAGCAGCCCCGATCCCGGGGAGCTGTTTTTT.

A single count supports this clone. This sequence joins TRBV30 and TRBJ2-3, with D tentatively TRBD2 (6 bases). The V gene's germline CDR1 is GTSNPN and CDR2 SVGIG (reference sequence). V was clipped by 4 bases and J by 0 bases, with 14 bases between them. The CDR3 has 15 residues. For the CDR3, the DNA is TGTGCCTGGATTCCAACGCGGGGTAGCACAGATACGCAGTATTTT. Translated: CAWIPTRGSTDTQYF.

The genes are TRBV4-3 and TRBJ1-4, with unresolved D. CDR3 length equals 18 residues. Germline V CDR1 and CDR2: LGHNA, YSLEER. V was pared by 0 bases and J by 1 base, with 15 bases between. The CDR3 nucleotides are TGCGCCAGCAGCCAAGATCTCTCCTACCCTCTAACTAATGAAAAACTGTTTTTT. Translation gives CASSQDLSYPLTNEKLFF.

This clone was detected once. The chain recombines TRBV7-6 with TRBJ1-1; 8 bases are shared with TRBD1. The length of the CDR3 is 14 residues. The ends lost 5 bases at V and 6 bases at J; junction bases unmatched: 8. Germline CDR1 reads SGHVS; CDR2 reads FNYEAQ. The CDR3 region is CASSALQGGAEAFF. The CDR3 coding sequence is TGTGCCAGCAGCGCCTTACAGGGGGGAGCTGAAGCTTTCTTT.

The chain links TRBV6-5 to TRBJ2-5; maybe TRBD2 (6 bases). From germline, CDR1 is MNHEY and CDR2 SVGAGI. The V end lost 6 bases, the J end lost 5 bases, and 16 bases lay between the germline ends. This CDR3 has 14 amino acids. CDR3 sequence: CASRAGGFIETQYF. As DNA, the CDR3 is TGTGCCAGCAGAGCGGGCGGTTTTATCGAGACCCAGTACTTC.

The V gene is TRBV5-6, the J gene TRBJ2-1, with TRBD2 matching 12 bases. CDR3 length: 16 residues. CDR1 and CDR2 (germline): SGHDT, YYEEEE. V gave up 0 bases and J gave up 8 bases; unmatched junction bases: 6. CDR3 protein: CASSLGLAGELDEQFF. DNA for the CDR3: TGTGCCAGCAGCTTGGGACTAGCGGGAGAACTAGATGAGCAGTTCTTC.

Regarding this clone: An end of the junction differs from the germline gene, which may be a read error. The J gene is TRBJ2-1, the V gene TRBV30; TRBD1 matches 9 bases. This CDR3 has 18 residues. The germline CDR1 and CDR2 sequences are GTSNPN and SVGIG (reference sequence). CDR3 loop: CACLLGQGTEQSFNEQFF. CDR3 bases: TGTGCCTGCCTCCTTGGACAGGGGACAGAACAATCCTTCAATGAGCAGTTCTTC.

To note about this clone: The same CDR3 also results from other DNA sequences found in this sample. The V gene is TRBV4-3, the J gene TRBJ1-5; possibly TRBD1 for D (5 bases). Trimming removed 0 bases at V and 3 bases at J, with 9 bases between. CDR1 LGHNA and CDR2 YSLEER come from the germline V gene. The CDR3 contains 15 residues. This CDR3 reads CASSQDRTNNQPQHF. CDR3 DNA sequence: TGCGCCAGCAGCCAAGATAGGACAAACAATCAGCCCCAGCATTTT.

This clone occurred once. The chain uses TRBV28 and TRBJ2-1; D call uncertain. The CDR3 consists of 13 residues. Germline CDR1 and CDR2: MDHEN and SYDVKM. The germline V and J ends were trimmed by 5 bases and 8 bases, with 13 bases remaining between them. The CDR3 bases are TGTGCCAGCAGTCTACACAGTTCCGATGAGCAGTTCTTC. This gives the protein CASSLHSSDEQFF.

This clone showed up just a few times. V gene TRBV27 combines with J gene TRBJ2-7, with TRBD2 identical over 7 bases. The germline CDR1 and CDR2 sequences are MNHEY and SMNVEV (reference sequence). V dropped 3 bases and J dropped 5; count of bases not matched to a gene: 13. The CDR3 is made up of 16 amino acids. Written as DNA, the CDR3 is TGTGCCAGCAGTTTCGGGGCGGGAGTTTACCCAAACGAGCAGTACTTC. It specifies CASSFGAGVYPNEQYF.

The J gene is TRBJ1-4, the V gene TRBV7-2, with D uncertain. This CDR3 is built from 16 residues. With 1 base removed from V and 7 bases from J, the gap between germline ends came to 16 bases. Germline V gene sequence: CDR1 SGHTA, CDR2 FQGNSA. The CDR3 bases are TGTGCCAGCAGCTTAGTGGTAGGGCTGGATTTTGAAAAACTGTTTTTT. This sequence encodes CASSLVVGLDFEKLFF.

The chain combines TRBV7-3 with TRBJ1-3; no firm D call. V gave up 2 bases and J gave up 2 bases, with 10 bases separating them. The CDR3 sequence is 15 residues long. CDR1 SGHTA and CDR2 FQGTGA come from the germline V gene. The CDR3 nucleotides read TGTGCCAGCAGCTTAGGACGGACTGCTGGAAACACCATATATTTT. Translated: CASSLGRTAGNTIYF.

This clone was observed once. This chain links TRBV6-1 with TRBJ2-5, with 7 bases identical to TRBD1. Near its end, the DNA agrees better with TRBJ2-7, so the J call may be wrong. This CDR3 spans 15 amino acids. Germline V gene sequence: CDR1 MNHNS, CDR2 SASEGT. The CDR3 here is CASSETHQGAYEQYF. The CDR3 region has the DNA TGTGCCAGCAGTGAAACCCATCAGGGGGCCTACGAGCAGTACTTC.

This chain connects TRBV4-2 to TRBJ2-3; possibly TRBD1 for D (6 bases). V was trimmed by 1 base and J by 0 bases, leaving 8 bases between them. CDR1 is LGHNA and CDR2 is YNFKEQ in the germline V gene. The CDR3 totals 15 residues. The CDR3 nucleotides are TGTGCCAGCAGCCAAGTACAGGGAAGCACAGATACGCAGTATTTT. This gives the protein CASSQVQGSTDTQYF.

The chain recombines TRBV11-2 with TRBJ1-3; no definite D call. Germline CDR1 SGHAT, CDR2 FQNNGV. V was trimmed by 3 bases and J by 4 bases, leaving 7 bases between them. This CDR3 has 13 residues. The DNA of the CDR3 is TGTGCCAGCAGCTTTGACGTCGGAAACACCATATATTTT. Its translation: CASSFDVGNTIYF.

J is TRBJ1-1 and V is TRBV7-3; 7 nucleotides match TRBD1. This CDR3 spans 14 amino acids. J gave up 3 bases and V 4 bases, and 5 bases lay outside the gene matches. Looked up from germline, CDR1 is SGHTA and CDR2 is FQGTGA. CDR3 DNA: TGTGCCAGCAGCTCGACAGGGAGGGACACTGAAGCTTTCTTT. Amino acid sequence: CASSSTGRDTEAFF.

The CDR3 DNA reads TGTGCCAGCAGTTCTCGGATTAGCTACGAGCAGTACTTC. Protein sequence: CASSSRISYEQYF. The V and J genes are TRBV27 and TRBJ2-7, with D uncertain. Trimming stripped 4 bases from V and 3 bases from J, with 10 bases between. Germline V gene sequence: CDR1 MNHEY, CDR2 SMNVEV (reference sequence). The CDR3 length is 13 residues.

The J gene is TRBJ2-7, the V gene TRBV5-4, with 14 bases that match TRBD2. J lost 6 bases, V lost 4 bases, and 12 bases had no gene match. The CDR3 runs to 17 residues. Germline assignment: CDR1 SGHNT and CDR2 YYREEE (reference sequence). The CDR3 reads CASSPLGTSGSGLEQYF. Written as DNA, the CDR3 is TGTGCCAGCAGCCCACTCGGGACTAGCGGGAGCGGGCTCGAGCAGTACTTC.

The chain has TRBV2 and TRBJ1-6; D might be TRBD1 (6 bases). Deletions cut 2 bases from V and 5 bases from J, with 10 bases between. In germline, CDR1 is SNHLY, CDR2 FYNNEI. The CDR3 extends over 15 amino acids. CDR3: CASSEFSGDNSPLHF. The CDR3 nucleotides are TGTGCCAGCAGTGAATTCTCAGGGGATAATTCACCCCTCCACTTT.

The V and J genes are TRBV6-5 and TRBJ2-1; 7 positions match TRBD2. J was trimmed by 4 bases and V by 0 bases; bases with no gene match: 6. CDR1 and CDR2 from the germline V gene are MNHEY and SVGAGI. The CDR3 sequence is 16 residues long. CDR3 sequence reads: CASSYSSAGEYNEQFF. The DNA for the CDR3 is TGTGCCAGCAGTTACTCGTCTGCGGGAGAATACAATGAGCAGTTCTTC.